The clone carrying this TCR beta chain has only a few counts. Germline-derived CDR1 and CDR2 are MDHEN and SYDVKM. J was trimmed by 5 bases and V by 2 bases; bases with no gene match: 5. CDR3 length equals 14 residues. Sample-barcoded 5' priming and a J-beta primer mix drove a second PCR of roughly 6 to 12 cycles. TCRdb redid the calling of the 5' RACE reads with MiXCR, one entry per CDR3 protein. This table holds around 1,000,000 distinct CDR3 sequences, under 30% found once. This specimen belongs to a study of blood T cells in healthy people across ages. This sample also belongs to another study, concerning T cells of mothers and their children.

The rearrangement uses TRBV28 and TRBJ2-7; 8 bases map to TRBD1. The receptor was isolated from a girl between 2 and 10 years old in good health. Sequencing input: blood. The CDR3 loop is CASSLVQGDHEQYF. Here the CDR3 DNA reads TGTGCCAGCAGTTTAGTACAGGGGGACCACGAGCAGTACTTC. Drawing the rest from reference TRBV28 and TRBJ2-7, the complete variable domain is DVKVTQSSRYLVKRTGEKVFLECVQDMDHENMFWYRQDPGLGLRLIYFSYDVKMKEKGDIPEGYSVSREKKERFSLILESASTNQTSMYLCASSLVQGDHEQYFGPGTRLTVT.